Below, one TCR beta chain is given with its context. Antigen specificity is unknown. The source of the sample is a study of CD8 T cells in ankylosing spondylitis. Points from the study as a whole: Past studies reported some motif variants in reactive arthritis synovial fluid and blood. In ankylosing spondylitis patients, matched synovial fluid reportedly showed significant enrichment of disease-linked clones. Typical of ankylosing spondylitis blood, it appeared, was a TCR beta motif of fewer than ten highly homologous variants.

It was by quantitative 5'-RACE with molecular barcodes that TCR beta libraries were made. One entry per CDR3 protein results from TCRdb running MiXCR on the 5' RACE reads. The table lists approximately 110,000 distinct CDR3 sequences, more than 20% of them singletons. Germline loops: CDR1 DFQATT, CDR2 SNEGSKA (reference sequence). The CDR3 totals 14 residues. Trimming cost V 0 bases and J 5 bases, with 11 bases left between them. Sequences were obtained from synovial fluid, either unsorted or a sorted T cell fraction (not recorded which). The rearrangement uses TRBV20-1 and TRBJ1-5; D gene unclear. This sequence was found in a male donor with ankylosing spondylitis. DNA for the CDR3: TGCAGTGCTAGAGACTCACTTTTCCATCAGCCCCAGCATTTT. It specifies CSARDSLFHQPQHF.